The 18 T cell receptor beta chains below come from one sample, sequenced in a study of human T cells and chemical hapten exposure. As to time point: pre-sensitization, week 0. Treatment here: therapeutic diphenylcyclopropenone sensitization with weekly scalp DPC. TCRdb passed the RACE reads through MiXCR, listing each CDR3 protein once. The table records 280,000 or so distinct CDR3 sequences, 7.5% to 8% of them present only once. The sample here was whole blood, taken in connection with sensitization to the hapten diphenylcyclopropenone (DPC). These receptors all stem from a man younger than 35 with alopecia areata. Some clones in this sample may be carry-over from other donors' samples.

The chain combines TRBV20-1 with TRBJ1-6, with D hard to call. The CDR3 consists of 15 residues. Per the germline V gene, CDR1 is DFQATT and CDR2 is SNEGSKA (reference sequence). The V end was cut by 1 base, the J end by 7 bases, with 14 bases between. CDR3 residues: CSARAAGSVNSPLHF. CDR3 in DNA: TGCAGTGCTAGAGCGGCGGGCTCCGTCAATTCACCCCTCCACTTT.

This clonotype was found many times. The chain employs TRBV28 and TRBJ1-2, with TRBD1 matching over 7 bases. The V segment lost 5 bases and the J segment 4 bases; nucleotides outside the gene matches: 7. The CDR3 sequence is 14 residues long. CDR1 is MDHEN, CDR2 SYDVKM, per germline. CDR3 sequence: CASSPPDRVYGYTF. Written as DNA, the CDR3 is TGTGCCAGCAGTCCACCCGACAGGGTCTATGGCTACACCTTC.

This clonotype was seen only a few times. The chain carries TRBV7-9 and TRBJ2-1; TRBD2 matches at 9 bases. CDR1 and CDR2 (germline): SEHNR, FQNEAQ (reference sequence). This CDR3 is 15 amino acids long. The ends lost 2 bases at V and 5 bases at J; junction bases unmatched: 4. Here the CDR3 reads CASSLRRGGDNEQFF. The CDR3, as DNA: TGTGCCAGCAGCTTAAGGCGGGGGGGCGACAATGAGCAGTTCTTC.

This clonotype was counted between two and nine times. The chain uses TRBV7-9 and TRBJ2-3; D perhaps matches TRBD1 (6 bases). The CDR3 totals 14 residues. The germline V gene encodes CDR1 SEHNR and CDR2 FQNEAQ (reference sequence). V lost 4 bases and J lost 3, with 11 bases in between. CDR3 amino acids: CASSSGQLTDTQYF. CDR3 bases: TGTGCCAGCAGCTCCGGACAGCTAACAGATACGCAGTATTTT.

In this sample, this clonotype turned up a few times. The chain employs TRBV4-1 and TRBJ2-5; TRBD2 aligns across 7 bases. This CDR3 has 15 amino acids. With 2 bases clipped from V and 3 bases from J, the junction kept 6 bases outside the gene matches. Germline V gene lookup returns CDR1 MGHRA and CDR2 YSYEKL. Here the CDR3 DNA reads TGCGCCAGCAGCCAATTGGGACTATATAAAGAGACCCAGTACTTC. Protein sequence: CASSQLGLYKETQYF.

This clonotype was recorded many times. This chain connects TRBV28 to TRBJ2-7, with 8 bases fitting TRBD1. The CDR3 covers 13 residues. V shed 5 bases, J shed 4 bases, and the junction held 4 bases outside the gene matches. The germline V gene encodes CDR1 MDHEN and CDR2 SYDVKM. Here the CDR3 reads CASSPRDRYEQYF. Here the CDR3 DNA reads TGTGCCAGCAGTCCTCGGGACAGGTACGAGCAGTACTTC.

This sequence joins TRBV7-2 and TRBJ1-2; D remains unclear. The germline V gene has CDR1 SGHTA and CDR2 FQGNSA. This CDR3 contains 12 residues. The V and J ends lost 6 bases and 4 bases respectively, with 9 bases between them. The CDR3 region is CASRNGLYGYTF. As DNA, the CDR3 is TGTGCCAGCAGGAATGGGCTCTATGGCTACACCTTC.

This clonotype was recorded many times. V gene TRBV9 combines with J gene TRBJ1-1; D is ambiguous. Per germline, CDR1 SGDLS and CDR2 YYNGEE. Trimming took off 0 bases at V and 2 bases at J, with 5 bases between the two ends. The CDR3 is made up of 13 amino acids. The CDR3 protein is CASSVARNTEAFF. CDR3 sequence (DNA): TGTGCCAGCAGCGTAGCGAGAAACACTGAAGCTTTCTTT.

This clonotype was observed a handful of times. The rearrangement joins TRBV24-1 to TRBJ1-1; D unclear. This CDR3 region has 12 residues. Germline V gene data show CDR1 as KGHDR and CDR2 as SFDVKD. Trimming pared 7 bases from V and 2 bases from J, leaving 7 bases between. This CDR3 is CATRNINTEAFF. The CDR3, as DNA: TGTGCCACCAGGAACATAAACACTGAAGCTTTCTTT.

This clonotype was seen a few times. V gene TRBV7-2 combines with J gene TRBJ2-1; 8 nucleotides line up with TRBD2. The J segment lost 8 bases and the V segment lost 1 base, leaving 7 bases of the junction unmatched. There are 15 residues in the CDR3. Germline V gene data show CDR1 as SGHTA and CDR2 as FQGNSA. The CDR3 loop is CASSLGAGARHEQFF. CDR3 DNA: TGTGCCAGCAGCTTAGGAGCGGGGGCCCGACATGAGCAGTTCTTC.

The chain employs TRBV4-1 and TRBJ2-1; 8 bases line up with TRBD2. The CDR3 is 16 residues long. The junction had 10 bases not matched to a gene; V was cut back by 4 bases and J by 5 bases. Germline assignment: CDR1 MGHRA and CDR2 YSYEKL. The CDR3 here is CASSLGLARGNNEQFF. Here the CDR3 DNA reads TGCGCCAGCAGCCTCGGACTAGCTCGGGGCAACAATGAGCAGTTCTTC.

The rearrangement uses TRBV12-3 or TRBV12-4 and TRBJ2-3; 7 nucleotides match TRBD2. This CDR3 is 16 amino acids long. Trimming removed 3 bases from V and 6 bases from J; junction bases left unmatched: 12. The CDR3 reads CASSFRERGVSDTQYF. CDR3 coding DNA: TGTGCCAGCAGTTTTCGGGAACGGGGGGTTTCGGATACGCAGTATTTT.

This clonotype appeared a few times. V usage is TRBV20-1 and J usage is TRBJ1-2; TRBD1 is a possible D gene (6 bases). The germline gives CDR1 DFQATT, CDR2 SNEGSKA (reference sequence). The CDR3 extends over 15 amino acids. Trimming took 0 bases from V and 0 from J, leaving 11 bases between them. CDR3 residues: CSARERGQPNYGYTF. The CDR3 DNA reads TGCAGTGCTAGAGAAAGGGGACAACCTAACTATGGCTACACCTTC.

This clonotype was recorded many times. V usage is TRBV28 and J usage is TRBJ2-7, with 8 bases that match TRBD1. This CDR3 has 14 amino acids. Germline V gives CDR1 MDHEN, CDR2 SYDVKM. V lost 3 bases to trimming and J lost 2 bases; unmatched junction nucleotides: 3. This chain's CDR3 is CASSLGQAAYEQYF. The CDR3 coding sequence is TGTGCCAGCAGTTTGGGACAGGCGGCCTACGAGCAGTACTTC.

This clonotype was seen repeatedly, ten times or more. The chain recombines TRBV27 with TRBJ2-2; D is ambiguous. Per germline, CDR1 MNHEY and CDR2 SMNVEV (reference sequence). With 7 bases removed from V and 6 bases from J, the gap between germline ends came to 15 bases. The CDR3 totals 14 residues. Here the CDR3 reads CASKDGVGPGELFF. The CDR3 region has the DNA TGTGCCAGCAAGGATGGGGTTGGCCCCGGGGAGCTGTTTTTT.

This clonotype was counted ten times or more. The chain links TRBV29-1 to TRBJ2-7; D might be TRBD1 or TRBD2, each matching 5 bases. The CDR3 loop spans 13 amino acids. V was trimmed by 4 bases and J by 7 bases, leaving 17 bases between them. Germline values: CDR1 SQVTM, CDR2 ANQGSEA. The CDR3 here is CSVGDEGRVEQYF. The CDR3 DNA is TGCAGCGTTGGGGACGAGGGGCGGGTGGAGCAGTACTTC.

This clonotype has a count of ten or more. The V and J genes are TRBV6-5 and TRBJ2-6; D remains ambiguous. Trimming pared 6 bases from V and 0 bases from J, leaving 6 bases between. The CDR3 contains 14 residues. CDR1 and CDR2 (germline): MNHEY, SVGAGI. CDR3 amino acids: CASSRTSGANVLTF. For the CDR3, the DNA is TGTGCCAGCAGCCGGACCTCTGGGGCCAACGTCCTGACTTTC.

This chain links TRBV5-1 with TRBJ1-2; weak D call: TRBD1 (6 bases). The CDR3 has 16 residues. V was pared by 2 bases and J by 3 bases, with 17 bases between. Per germline, CDR1 SGHRS and CDR2 YFSETQ. The DNA for the CDR3 is TGCGCCAGCAGCTTTCGAGGGGGGCGCTTGGACTATGGCTACACCTTC. This gives the protein CASSFRGGRLDYGYTF.